This T cell receptor beta chain stems from a study of blood T cell repertoires in COVID-19. Per germline, CDR1 SGHKS and CDR2 YYEKEE (reference sequence). Trimming shortened V by 0 bases and J by 3 bases, and 7 bases separated the two germline ends. The CDR3 is 13 residues long. TCRdb keeps only in-frame clones here, not all; method: immunoSEQ multiplex PCR. This repertoire shows about 220,000 clones, around 89% found once; its top ten account for over 3%. Sequencing was performed on PBMCs or T cells enriched from blood (not recorded which). The origin of this receptor is a woman between 18 and 30 years old in a cohort exposed to, infected with or recovered from COVID-19 (not recorded which). The chain recombines TRBV5-5 with TRBJ2-7; D might be TRBD1 (5 bases). The CDR3 reads CASSLARDYEQYF. As DNA, the CDR3 is TGTGCCAGCAGCTTGGCCAGGGACTACGAGCAGTACTTC. The full variable domain, in which reference TRBV5-5 and TRBJ2-7 provide the parts outside the CDR3, is DAGVTQSPTHLIKTRGQQVTLRCSPISGHKSVSWYQQVLGQGPQFIFQYYEKEERGRGNFPDRFSARQFPNYSSELNVNALLLGDSALYLCASSLARDYEQYFGPGTRLTVT.